Ten or more counts support the clone carrying this T cell receptor (beta chain). Antigen: not known. The sequenced fragment ends 3 residues before the CDR3 boundary, so the rest is inferred from the germline J gene. The data originate from a study of T cell clonality in common variable immunodeficiency. Produced via immunoSEQ multiplex PCR; TCRdb's table is partial and in-frame only. The data show more than 35,000 clones, with none appearing a single time. Germline-derived CDR1 and CDR2 are MNHNS and SASEGT. This CDR3 region has 13 residues. The V segment lost 4 bases and the J segment 9 bases; nucleotides outside the gene matches: 1. Findings of the study overall: Fewer deletions and N-nucleotide insertions were reportedly seen in common variable immunodeficiency TCR beta sequences.

Heparinized whole blood, about 4.5 to 8.5 ml, came from each donor. The receptor's source is a person aged 18 to 69 in good health. V usage is TRBV6-1 and J usage is TRBJ1-6; 9 bases are a match to TRBD1. Specimen: peripheral blood mononuclear cells. Here the CDR3 reads CASSGDRVSPLHF. The CDR3 bases that were read are TGTGCCAGCAGTGGGGACAGGGTTTCACCC.